This TCR beta chain appears in the sequencing data of a study of identical twins. Template switching introduced a universal primer site, and the cDNA bore unique molecular identifiers. In TCRdb, the 5' RACE reads were re-called with MiXCR into one record per CDR3 protein. The table lists more than 650,000 distinct CDR3 sequences, around 5.7% of them singletons, with 1.5% to 2% in the top ten. This clonotype was seen repeatedly, ten times or more. No antigen is known for it. V was trimmed by 2 bases and J by 0 bases, leaving 8 bases between them. This CDR3 comprises 15 residues. The germline V gene has CDR1 SGHDN and CDR2 FVKESK. Whole-study findings and limits: The authors drew conclusions from cross-sectional statistical analysis rather than following the same donors. Memory repertoires lacked the insertion deficit that abundant cord blood beta clonotypes showed. Monozygotic twin pairs showed more out-of-frame TCR alpha sharing than models estimated.

V usage is TRBV14 and J usage is TRBJ2-1; D is unresolved. The sequence was obtained from a man aged 18 to 29 in good health. The sequenced sample consisted of naive T cells sorted from blood. The CDR3: CASSQTRSSYNEQFF. Here the CDR3 DNA reads TGTGCCAGCAGCCAAACAAGGAGCTCCTACAATGAGCAGTTCTTC.